Following are 5 T cell receptor beta chains from one sample sequenced in a study of blood T cells in healthy people across ages. A second PCR, run for roughly 7 to 11 cycles, used a sample-barcoded 5' primer plus a J-beta primer mix. From the 5' RACE reads, TCRdb called clonotypes with MiXCR, one entry per CDR3 protein. This table has 800,000 or so distinct CDR3 sequences, around 25% appearing once. This sample was also put to use in a study of T cells of mothers and their children.

The sequenced sample consisted of blood. Every receptor here comes from a boy aged 5-17 years in good health.

At least ten counts were recorded for this clonotype. The chain combines TRBV6-5 with TRBJ1-4, with a tentative D call TRBD1 (5 bases). Germline V gene lookup returns CDR1 MNHEY and CDR2 SVGAGI. The germline V and J ends were trimmed by 4 bases and 4 bases, with 7 bases remaining between them. The CDR3 runs 13 residues. CDR3 DNA sequence: TGTGCCAGCAGTTCCGGGGGTAATGAAAAACTGTTTTTT. Translation gives CASSSGGNEKLFF.

This rearrangement joins TRBV14 to TRBJ1-5; 8 bases agree with TRBD1. Germline V gives CDR1 SGHDN, CDR2 FVKESK. Trimming took 4 bases from V and 5 from J; bases not matched to a gene: 10. This CDR3 has 16 amino acids. The CDR3 DNA is TGTGCCAGCAGCCGGTTAAGGACAGGGTCTTATCAGCCCCAGCATTTT. Encoded protein: CASSRLRTGSYQPQHF.

The chain combines TRBV12-3 or TRBV12-4 with TRBJ2-1; 9 bases match TRBD2. J gave up 5 bases and V 7 bases, and 9 bases lay outside the gene matches. The CDR3 consists of 15 residues. CDR3 protein: CASTLRTSDDNEQFF. The CDR3 DNA sequence: TGTGCCAGCACTCTTAGGACTAGCGACGACAATGAGCAGTTCTTC.

As to this clonotype: The junction departs from the called germline gene at one end, perhaps through a read error. The rearrangement joins TRBV7-2 to TRBJ2-7, with D uncertain. The DNA matches TRBJ2-1 better at its end, which makes the J call doubtful. This CDR3 contains 15 residues. Germline V gives CDR1 SGHTA, CDR2 FQGNSA. The CDR3 coding sequence is TGTGCCAGCAGCAAGGGCCGCTATTCCTACAATGGGCAGTTCTTC. It specifies CASSKGRYSYNGQFF.

This chain joins TRBV11-2 and TRBJ2-1, with TRBD2 identical over 7 bases. V shed 1 base and J 0 bases; nucleotides not matched to a gene: 3. The CDR3 is made up of 16 amino acids. Germline V gene lookup returns CDR1 SGHAT and CDR2 FQNNGV. The CDR3 DNA reads as TGTGCCAGCAGCTTAGCAGCGGGAAGCTCCTACAATGAGCAGTTCTTC. This sequence encodes CASSLAAGSSYNEQFF.